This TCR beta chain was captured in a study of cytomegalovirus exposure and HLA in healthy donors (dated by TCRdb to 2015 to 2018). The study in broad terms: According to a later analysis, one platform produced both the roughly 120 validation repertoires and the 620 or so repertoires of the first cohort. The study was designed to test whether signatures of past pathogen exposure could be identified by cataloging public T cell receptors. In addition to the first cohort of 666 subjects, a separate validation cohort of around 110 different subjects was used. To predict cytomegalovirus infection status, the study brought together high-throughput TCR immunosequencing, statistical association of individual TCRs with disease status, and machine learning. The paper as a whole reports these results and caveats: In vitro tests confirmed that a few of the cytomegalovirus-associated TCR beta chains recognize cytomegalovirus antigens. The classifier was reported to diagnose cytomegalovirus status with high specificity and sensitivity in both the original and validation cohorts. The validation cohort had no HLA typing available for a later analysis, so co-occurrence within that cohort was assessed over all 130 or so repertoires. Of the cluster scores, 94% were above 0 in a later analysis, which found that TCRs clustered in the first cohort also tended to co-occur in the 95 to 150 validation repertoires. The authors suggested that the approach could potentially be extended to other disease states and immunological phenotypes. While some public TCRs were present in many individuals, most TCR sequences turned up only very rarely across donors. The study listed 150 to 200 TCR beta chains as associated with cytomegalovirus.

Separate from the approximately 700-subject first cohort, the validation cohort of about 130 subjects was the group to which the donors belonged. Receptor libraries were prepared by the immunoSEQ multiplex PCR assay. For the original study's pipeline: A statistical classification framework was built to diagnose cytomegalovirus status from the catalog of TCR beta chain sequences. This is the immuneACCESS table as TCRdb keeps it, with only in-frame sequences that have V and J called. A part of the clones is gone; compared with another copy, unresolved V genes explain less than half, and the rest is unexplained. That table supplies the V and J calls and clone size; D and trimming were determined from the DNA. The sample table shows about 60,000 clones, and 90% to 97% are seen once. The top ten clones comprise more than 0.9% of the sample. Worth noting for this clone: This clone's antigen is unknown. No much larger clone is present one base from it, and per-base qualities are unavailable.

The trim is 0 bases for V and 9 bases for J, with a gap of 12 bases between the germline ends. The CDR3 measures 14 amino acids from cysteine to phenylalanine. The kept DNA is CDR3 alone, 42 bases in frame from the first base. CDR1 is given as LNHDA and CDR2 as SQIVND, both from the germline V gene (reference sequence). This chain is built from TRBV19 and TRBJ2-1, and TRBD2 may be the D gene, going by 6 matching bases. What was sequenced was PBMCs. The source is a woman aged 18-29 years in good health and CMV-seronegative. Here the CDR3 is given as CASSIDPGTVEQFF. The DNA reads TGTGCCAGTAGTATAGATCCTGGGACTGTTGAGCAGTTCTTC.